This T cell receptor (beta chain) was sequenced for a study of blood T cell repertoires in COVID-19. Assay used: immunoSEQ multiplex PCR; TCRdb lists only in-frame clones, some missing. The sample holds roughly 170,000 clones, roughly 84% seen once. Trimming took 4 bases from V and 2 from J; bases not matched to a gene: 6. Germline CDR1 reads MGHDK; CDR2 reads SYGVNS. The CDR3 extends over 16 amino acids. The sample taken for sequencing was peripheral blood. The chain has TRBV25-1 and TRBJ1-5, with 9 bases fitting TRBD1. This clonotype was sampled from a woman in her forties or fifties with COVID-19, enrolled during active disease. CDR3: CASSVPRTGGNQPQHF. The CDR3 region has the DNA TGTGCCAGCAGTGTCCCCCGGACAGGGGGCAATCAGCCCCAGCATTTT.